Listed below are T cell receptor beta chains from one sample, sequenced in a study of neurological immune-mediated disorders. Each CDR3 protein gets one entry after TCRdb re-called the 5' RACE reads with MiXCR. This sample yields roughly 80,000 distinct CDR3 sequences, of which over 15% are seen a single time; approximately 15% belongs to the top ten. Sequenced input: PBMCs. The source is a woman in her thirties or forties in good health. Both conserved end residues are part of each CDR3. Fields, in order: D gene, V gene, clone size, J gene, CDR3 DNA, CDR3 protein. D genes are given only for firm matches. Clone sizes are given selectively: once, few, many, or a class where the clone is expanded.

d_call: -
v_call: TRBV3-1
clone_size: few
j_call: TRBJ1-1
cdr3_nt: TGTGCCAGCAGCCAAGCTCGGGACACTGAAGCTTTCTTT
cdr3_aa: CASSQARDTEAFF

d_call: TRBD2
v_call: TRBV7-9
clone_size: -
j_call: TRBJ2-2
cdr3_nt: TGTGCCAGCAGCTTGGAGGGACGAGCGGGGGAACAGACCGGGGAGCTGTTTTTT
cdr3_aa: CASSLEGRAGEQTGELFF

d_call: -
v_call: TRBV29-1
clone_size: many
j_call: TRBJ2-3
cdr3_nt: TGCAGCGGTAAGGGGTCAGATACGCAGTATTTT
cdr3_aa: CSGKGSDTQYF

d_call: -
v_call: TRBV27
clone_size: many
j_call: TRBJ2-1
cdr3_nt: TGTGCCAGCAGTTTATCTTATGGGTCCTACAATGAGCAGTTCTTC
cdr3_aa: CASSLSYGSYNEQFF

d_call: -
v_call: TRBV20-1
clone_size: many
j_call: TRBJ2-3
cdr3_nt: TGCAGTGCTAGGGAGGGGGGAAGCACAGATACGCAGTATTTT
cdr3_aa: CSAREGGSTDTQYF

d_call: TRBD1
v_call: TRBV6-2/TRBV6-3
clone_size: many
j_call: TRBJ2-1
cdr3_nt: TGTGCCAGCAGTCCCCAAAACCCGGGACAGGGGTACTCCTACAATGAGCAGTTCTTC
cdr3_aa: CASSPQNPGQGYSYNEQFF

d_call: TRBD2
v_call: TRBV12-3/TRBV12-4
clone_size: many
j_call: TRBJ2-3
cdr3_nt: TGTGCCAGCAGTCTACTAGCGGGGGGACTTACAGATACGCAGTATTTT
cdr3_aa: CASSLLAGGLTDTQYF

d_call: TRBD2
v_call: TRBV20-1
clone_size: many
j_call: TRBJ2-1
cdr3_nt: TGCAGTGCGGAGAGAGGGACTAGCGGGGGATATGAGCAGTTCTTC
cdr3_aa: CSAERGTSGGYEQFF

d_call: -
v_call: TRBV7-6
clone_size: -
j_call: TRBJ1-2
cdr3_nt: TGTGCCAGCAGTCATCGGCTTTATGGCTACACCTTC
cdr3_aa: CASSHRLYGYTF

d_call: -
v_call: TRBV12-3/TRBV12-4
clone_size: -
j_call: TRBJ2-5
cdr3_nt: TGTGCCAGCAGCCTGAGCCGGTGGCGGACCCAGTACTTC
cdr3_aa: CASSLSRWRTQYF

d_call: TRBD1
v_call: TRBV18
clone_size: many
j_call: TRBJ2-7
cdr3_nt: TGTGCCAGCTCACCGGGACAGGGAAGCTCCTACGAGCAGTACTTC
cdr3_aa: CASSPGQGSSYEQYF

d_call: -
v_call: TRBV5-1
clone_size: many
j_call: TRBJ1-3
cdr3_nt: TGCGCCAGCAGCTTGGCCGGGGCGAGCTCTGGAAACACCATATATTTT
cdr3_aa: CASSLAGASSGNTIYF

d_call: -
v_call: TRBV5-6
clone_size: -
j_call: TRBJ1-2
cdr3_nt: TGTGCCAGCAGCTTGGCAGGGGTTCATGGCTACACCTTC
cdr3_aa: CASSLAGVHGYTF

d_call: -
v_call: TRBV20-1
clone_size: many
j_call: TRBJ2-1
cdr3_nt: TGCAGTGCCTCAATCATCGGGGGCAGCTCCTACAATGAGCAGTTCTTC
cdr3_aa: CSASIIGGSSYNEQFF

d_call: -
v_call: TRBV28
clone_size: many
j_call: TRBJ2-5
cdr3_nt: TGTGCCAGCAGGCCTCAGGCGGGAGAGACCCAGTACTTC
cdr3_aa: CASRPQAGETQYF

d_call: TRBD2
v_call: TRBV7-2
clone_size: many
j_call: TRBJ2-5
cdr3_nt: TGTGCCAGCAGCTCCTTAGCGGGGGGGGAGACCCAGTACTTC
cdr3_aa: CASSSLAGGETQYF

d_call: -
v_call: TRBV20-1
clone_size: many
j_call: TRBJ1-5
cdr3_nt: TGCAGTGCTAGAGATGGGTGGGTGGATCAGCCCCAGCATTTT
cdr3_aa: CSARDGWVDQPQHF

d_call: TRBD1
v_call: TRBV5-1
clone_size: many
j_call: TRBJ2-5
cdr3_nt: TGCGCCAGCAGCTCTGACAGGGATGGAGAGACCCAGTACTTC
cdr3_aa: CASSSDRDGETQYF

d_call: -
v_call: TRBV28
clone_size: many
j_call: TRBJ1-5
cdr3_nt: TGTGCCAGCAGTATCACCTCGGGAGTGGGGCCCCAGCATTTT
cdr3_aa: CASSITSGVGPQHF

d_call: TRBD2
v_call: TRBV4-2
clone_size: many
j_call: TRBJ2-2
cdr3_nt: TGTGCCAGCAGCCAGGGGTTAGCGGGGAGCACCGGGGAGCTGTTTTTT
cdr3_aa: CASSQGLAGSTGELFF

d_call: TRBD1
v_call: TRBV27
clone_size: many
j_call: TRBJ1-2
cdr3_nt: TGTGCCAGCAGTTTGGGCCAGAACCCCTCCAGGGGGCTCGGTGGCTACACCTTC
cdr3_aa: CASSLGQNPSRGLGGYTF

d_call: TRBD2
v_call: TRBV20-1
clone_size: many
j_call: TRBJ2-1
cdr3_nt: TGCAGTGCTAGAGGTCTAGCGGGGGCCTCCTACAATGAGCAGTTCTTC
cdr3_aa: CSARGLAGASYNEQFF

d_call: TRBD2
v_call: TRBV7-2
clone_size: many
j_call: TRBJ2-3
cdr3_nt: TGTGCCAGCAGCTTAGATCTGTCTAGCGGGGGAACAGATACGCAGTATTTT
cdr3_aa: CASSLDLSSGGTDTQYF

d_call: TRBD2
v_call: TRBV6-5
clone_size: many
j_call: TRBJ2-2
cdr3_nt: TGTGCCAGCAGAACACTAGCGGGGGTCAGGAACACCGGGGAGCTGTTTTTT
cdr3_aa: CASRTLAGVRNTGELFF

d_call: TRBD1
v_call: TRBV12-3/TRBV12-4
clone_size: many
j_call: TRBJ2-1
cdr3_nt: TGTGCCAGCAGTTACAGGACAGGGGCAAGCGAGCAGTTCTTC
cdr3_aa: CASSYRTGASEQFF

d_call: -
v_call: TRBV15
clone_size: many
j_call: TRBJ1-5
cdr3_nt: TGTGCCACCAGCAGAGTGGGAGAAGTCGGGGGGCAGCCCCAGCATTTT
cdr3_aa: CATSRVGEVGGQPQHF

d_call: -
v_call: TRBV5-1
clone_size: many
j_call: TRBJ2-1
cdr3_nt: TGCGCCAGCAGCTTGCCGCTCTCACGGGGGCCCGGGGAGATGTATGAGCAGTTCTTC
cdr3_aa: CASSLPLSRGPGEMYEQFF

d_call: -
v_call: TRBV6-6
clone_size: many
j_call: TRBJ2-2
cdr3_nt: TGTGCCAGCAGTTACGGACACTCCCTCACCGGGGAGCTGTTTTTT
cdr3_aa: CASSYGHSLTGELFF

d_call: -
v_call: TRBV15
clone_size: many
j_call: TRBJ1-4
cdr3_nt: TGTGCCACCAGCCGAGTTCCTCAGGGGATGTCGACTAATGAAAAACTGTTTTTT
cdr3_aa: CATSRVPQGMSTNEKLFF

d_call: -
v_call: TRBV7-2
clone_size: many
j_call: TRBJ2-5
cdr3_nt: TGTGCCAGCAGCTTATATGGGGGCGCGGAGACCCAGTACTTC
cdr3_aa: CASSLYGGAETQYF

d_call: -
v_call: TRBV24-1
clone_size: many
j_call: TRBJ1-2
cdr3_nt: TGTGCCACCAGTGACCCCCAGGGGCGAGGCTACACCTTC
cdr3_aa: CATSDPQGRGYTF

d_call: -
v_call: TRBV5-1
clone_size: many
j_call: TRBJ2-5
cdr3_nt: TGCGCCAGCAGCTTGGATATAGAGACCCAGTACTTC
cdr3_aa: CASSLDIETQYF

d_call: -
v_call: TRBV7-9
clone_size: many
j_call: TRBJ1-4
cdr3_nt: TGTGCCAGCAGCTGGGGGTCGGCTAATGAAAAACTGTTTTTT
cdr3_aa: CASSWGSANEKLFF

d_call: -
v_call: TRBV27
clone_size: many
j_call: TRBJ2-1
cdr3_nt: TGTGCCAGCAGTTCACTCCCTCCGAGTCGGAATGAGCAGTTCTTC
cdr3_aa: CASSSLPPSRNEQFF

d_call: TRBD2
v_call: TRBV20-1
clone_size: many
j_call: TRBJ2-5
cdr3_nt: TGCAGCAAAAGCGGGGGGAACCAAGAGACCCAGTACTTC
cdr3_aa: CSKSGGNQETQYF

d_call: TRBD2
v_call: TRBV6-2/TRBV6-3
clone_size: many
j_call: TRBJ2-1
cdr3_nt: TGTGCCAGCAGTTACTCGATGACTAGCGGGGGGGGAGATGAGCAGTTCTTC
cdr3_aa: CASSYSMTSGGGDEQFF

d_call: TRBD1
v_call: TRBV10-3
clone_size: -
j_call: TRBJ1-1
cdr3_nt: TGTGCCACCCTAAATCCTACAGGGGGCATGAACACTGAAGCTTTCTTT
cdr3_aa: CATLNPTGGMNTEAFF

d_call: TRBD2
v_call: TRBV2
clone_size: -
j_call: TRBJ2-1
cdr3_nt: TGTGCCACTAAGACTAGCGGGAGAGTCGGGCGGGGGAATGAGCAGTTCTTC
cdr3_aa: CATKTSGRVGRGNEQFF

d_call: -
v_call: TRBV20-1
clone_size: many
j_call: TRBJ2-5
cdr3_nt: TGCAGTGCTACGATAGCGAGAGGGTACGAGACCCAGTACTTC
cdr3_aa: CSATIARGYETQYF

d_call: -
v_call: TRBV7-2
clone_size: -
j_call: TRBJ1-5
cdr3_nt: TGTGCCAGCAGCCCAGGAACCGGCCCGGCGCCCCAGCATTTT
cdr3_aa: CASSPGTGPAPQHF

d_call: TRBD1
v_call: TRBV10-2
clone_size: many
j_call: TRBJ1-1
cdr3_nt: TGCGCCAGCAGTGAGTACGACAGGGTTTTGAACACTGAAGCTTTCTTT
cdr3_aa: CASSEYDRVLNTEAFF

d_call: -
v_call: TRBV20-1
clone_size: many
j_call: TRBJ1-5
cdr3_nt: TGCAGTGCTAGCCTGCGAGGGGGGGGGCCCCAGCATTTT
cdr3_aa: CSASLRGGGPQHF

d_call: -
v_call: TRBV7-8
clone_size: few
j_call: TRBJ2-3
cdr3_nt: TGTGCCAGCAGCTTAGCGGGCCGTTCGGATACGCAGTATTTT
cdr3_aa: CASSLAGRSDTQYF

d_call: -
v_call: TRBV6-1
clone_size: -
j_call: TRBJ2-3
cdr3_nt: TGTGTCAGCAGTGACGCGATCCAGGGTGTGGTCATTTCAGATACGCAGTATTTT
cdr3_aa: CVSSDAIQGVVISDTQYF

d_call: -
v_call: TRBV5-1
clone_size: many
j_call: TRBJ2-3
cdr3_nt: TGTGCCAGCAGTTTAGCGGATACGCAGTATTTT
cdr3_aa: CASSLADTQYF

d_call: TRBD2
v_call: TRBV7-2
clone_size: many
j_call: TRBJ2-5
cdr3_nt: TGTGCCAGCAGCTCATCCCGACTAGCGGGGGGTAAAGAGACCCAGTACTTC
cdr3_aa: CASSSSRLAGGKETQYF

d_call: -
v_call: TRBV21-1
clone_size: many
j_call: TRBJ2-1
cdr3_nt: TGTGCCAGCAGCAAATTCAGCTATGAGCAGTTCTTC
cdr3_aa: CASSKFSYEQFF

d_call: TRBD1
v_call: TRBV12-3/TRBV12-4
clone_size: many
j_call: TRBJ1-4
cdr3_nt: TGTGCCAGCAGACCGACAGGGCGAAATGAAAAACTGTTTTTT
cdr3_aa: CASRPTGRNEKLFF

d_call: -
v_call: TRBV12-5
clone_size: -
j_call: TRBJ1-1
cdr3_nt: TGTGCTAGTGGTCCAGCCACAGGCCCGCTCACTGAAGCTTTCTTT
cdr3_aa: CASGPATGPLTEAFF

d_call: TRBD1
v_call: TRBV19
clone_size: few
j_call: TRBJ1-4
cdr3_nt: TGTGCCAGTAGTCTACGGACAGGGAGAGAAAAACTGTTTTTT
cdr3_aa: CASSLRTGREKLFF

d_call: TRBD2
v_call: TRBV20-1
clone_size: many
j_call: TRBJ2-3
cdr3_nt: TGCAGTGCTCCGTCACGGGGGGGAACAGATACGCAGTATTTT
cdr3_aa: CSAPSRGGTDTQYF

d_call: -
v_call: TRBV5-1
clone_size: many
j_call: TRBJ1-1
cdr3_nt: TGCGCCAGCAGCTTGTATTCTAAGGGGGTGATTGAAGCTTTCTTT
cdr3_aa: CASSLYSKGVIEAFF

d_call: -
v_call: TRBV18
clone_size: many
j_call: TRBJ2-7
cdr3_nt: TGTGCCAGCTCACCGGGGGGACCCTACGAGCAGTACTTC
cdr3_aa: CASSPGGPYEQYF